Presented here are 14 T cell receptor beta chains from one specimen sequenced in a study of blood T cell repertoires in COVID-19. The assay was immunoSEQ multiplex PCR, and TCRdb's table has in-frame clones only and misses some. The sample lists over 95,000 clones, 70% to 85% seen once, with around a sixth in the top ten. Sequenced input: peripheral blood. Receptors were obtained from a woman aged 60 to 75 with acute or convalescent COVID-19.

The chain joins TRBV11-3 to TRBJ2-3, with 10 bases aligning to TRBD2. V gave up 5 bases and J gave up 0 bases; unmatched junction bases: 11. The CDR3 has 18 residues. Germline V gene sequence: CDR1 SGHNT, CDR2 YENEEA. CDR3 residues: CASSRALAGRPSTDTQYF. The CDR3 nucleotides read TGTGCCAGCAGCCGTGCACTAGCGGGGCGACCTAGCACAGATACGCAGTATTTT. The full variable domain, with the rest looked up from reference TRBV11-3 and TRBJ2-3, is EAGVVQSPRYKIIEKKQPVAFWCNPISGHNTLYWYLQNLGQGPELLIRYENEEAVDDSQLPKDRFSAERLKGVDSTLKIQPAELGDSAVYLCASSRALAGRPSTDTQYFGPGTRLTVL.

V and J are TRBV5-1 and TRBJ2-3; D is ambiguous. The CDR3 length is 15 residues. Germline-derived CDR1 and CDR2 are SGHRS and YFSETQ. V was pared by 0 bases and J by 0 bases, with 8 bases between. CDR3 in DNA: TGCGCCAGCAGCTTGGCCGTCGGTAGCACAGATACGCAGTATTTT. This gives the protein CASSLAVGSTDTQYF. Full variable domain (remainder filled in from reference TRBV5-1 and TRBJ2-3): KAGVTQTPRYLIKTRGQQVTLSCSPISGHRSVSWYQQTPGQGLQFLFEYFSETQRNKGNFPGRFSGRQFSNSRSEMNVSTLELGDSALYLCASSLAVGSTDTQYFGPGTRLTVL.

The genes are TRBV4-1 and TRBJ1-4; the D gene is possibly TRBD1 (5 bases). CDR3 length: 17 amino acids. In germline, CDR1 is MGHRA, CDR2 YSYEKL. Trimming cost V 1 base and J 0 bases, with 12 bases left between them. The CDR3 region has the DNA TGCGCCAGCAGCCAAGCTATAACAGGTGCAACTAATGAAAAACTGTTTTTT. This sequence encodes CASSQAITGATNEKLFF.

The gene calls are TRBV7-7 and TRBJ1-4, with 11 bases that match TRBD1. CDR3 length equals 16 residues. V lost 5 bases, J lost 1 base, and 3 bases stayed unmatched. Per germline, CDR1 SSHAT and CDR2 FNYEAQ (reference sequence). CDR3 protein: CASSPGTGGTNEKLFF. The CDR3 coding sequence is TGTGCCAGCAGCCCCGGGACAGGGGGAACTAATGAAAAACTGTTTTTT.

Points on this clone: Additional DNA sequences in this sample encode the identical CDR3. The rearrangement joins TRBV12-3 or TRBV12-4 to TRBJ2-7; 7 nucleotides agree with TRBD1. The V segment lost 5 bases and the J segment 5 bases; nucleotides outside the gene matches: 6. This CDR3 has 13 amino acids. The chain's CDR3 is CASSLSTGDEQYF. As DNA, the CDR3 is TGTGCCAGCAGTCTAAGCACAGGGGACGAGCAGTACTTC.

This clone was counted once. The chain uses TRBV18 and TRBJ1-4; 7 nucleotides align to TRBD1. Germline V gives CDR1 KGHSH, CDR2 LQKENI. This CDR3 has 12 residues. V shed 5 bases and J 8 bases; nucleotides not matched to a gene: 2. The CDR3 region is CASSTGDEKLFF. The DNA for the CDR3 is TGTGCCAGCTCAACAGGGGACGAAAAACTGTTTTTT.

The chain is built from TRBV18 and TRBJ1-6; D is perhaps TRBD1 (6 bases). Germline V lookup: CDR1 KGHSH, CDR2 LQKENI. This CDR3 has 15 residues. Trimming pared 6 bases from V and 10 bases from J, leaving 19 bases between. CDR3 in DNA: TGTGCCAGCTCGGAACAGGGCGGTGGGGACTCACCCCTCCACTTT. Its protein product is CASSEQGGGDSPLHF.

J is TRBJ1-1 and V is TRBV5-8, with D uncertain. The germline V and J ends were trimmed by 2 bases and 6 bases, with 8 bases remaining between them. The CDR3 spans 12 residues. Germline V gene data show CDR1 as SGHTS and CDR2 as YDEGEE. CDR3 region: CASSFGWAEAFF. CDR3 DNA sequence: TGTGCCAGCAGCTTCGGGTGGGCTGAAGCTTTCTTT.

The V call is TRBV27, the J call TRBJ2-7; 7 bases agree with TRBD1. This CDR3 comprises 16 residues. Losses at the gene ends were 2 bases for V and 4 bases for J; bases not matched to a gene: 11. CDR1 is MNHEY and CDR2 is SMNVEV in the germline V gene (reference sequence). CDR3 residues: CASSLLRGYPIYEQYF. The CDR3 bases are TGTGCCAGCAGTTTACTCAGGGGGTATCCAATTTACGAGCAGTACTTC.

V and J are TRBV5-1 and TRBJ2-5, with 9 nucleotides matching TRBD2. Germline CDR1 SGHRS, CDR2 YFSETQ. The ends lost 7 bases at V and 4 bases at J; junction bases unmatched: 8. The CDR3 is made up of 14 amino acids. The CDR3 here is CASEYSGGGETQYF. CDR3 nucleotide sequence: TGCGCCAGCGAATATAGCGGGGGCGGAGAGACCCAGTACTTC.

Only a few counts were recorded for this clone. V gene TRBV7-9 combines with J gene TRBJ2-3; 9 nucleotides match TRBD1. V trimming: 5 bases; J trimming: 5 bases; junction bases outside the gene matches: 5. This CDR3 has 14 amino acids. The germline V gene encodes CDR1 SEHNR and CDR2 FQNEAQ (reference sequence). CDR3 DNA: TGTGCCAGCAGCACCGGGACAGGGATAGATACGCAGTATTTT. Translated: CASSTGTGIDTQYF. Full variable domain (remainder filled in from reference TRBV7-9 and TRBJ2-3): DTGVSQNPRHKITKRGQNVTFRCDPISEHNRLYWYRQTLGQGPEFLTYFQNEAQLEKSRLLSDRFSAERPKGSFSTLEIQRTEQGDSAMYLCASSTGTGIDTQYFGPGTRLTVL.

The rearrangement uses TRBV7-3 and TRBJ1-1; D unclear. This CDR3 has 13 residues. Looked up from germline, CDR1 is SGHTA and CDR2 is FQGTGA. Deletions cut 8 bases from V and 2 bases from J, with 12 bases between. The DNA for the CDR3 is TGTGCCAGCGGAGAGTCCGTTAACACTGAAGCTTTCTTT. This encodes CASGESVNTEAFF.

This clone was found once. The gene calls are TRBV3-1 (or the pseudogene TRBV3-2) and TRBJ2-2; 11 nucleotides line up with TRBD1. The J segment lost 4 bases and the V segment lost 5 bases, leaving 6 bases of the junction unmatched. This CDR3 has 16 amino acids. In germline, CDR1 is LGHDT, CDR2 YNNKEL (reference sequence). CDR3 sequence reads: CASSFGTGGSTGELFF. The CDR3 DNA reads as TGTGCCAGCAGCTTCGGGACAGGGGGGTCCACCGGGGAGCTGTTTTTT.

This rearrangement joins TRBV30 to TRBJ2-7, with 8 bases lining up with TRBD2. V trimming: 4 bases; J trimming: 3 bases; junction bases outside the gene matches: 5. The CDR3 spans 13 residues. Germline loops: CDR1 GTSNPN, CDR2 SVGIG (reference sequence). The DNA of the CDR3 is TGTGCCTGGAAGGGCGGGGGGTACTACGAGCAGTACTTC. The encoded protein is CAWKGGGYYEQYF. The entire variable domain, with the rest obtained from reference TRBV30 and TRBJ2-7, is as follows: SQTIHQWPATLVQPVGSPLSLECTVEGTSNPNLYWYRQAAGRGLQLLFYSVGIGQISSEVPQNLSASRPQDRQFILSSKKLLLSDSGFYLCAWKGGGYYEQYFGPGTRLTVT.